Listed below are T cell receptor beta chains from one sample, sequenced in a study of CD8+ T cells in alopecia areata. Clones were read by immunoSEQ multiplex PCR, and TCRdb kept only the in-frame ones, dropping some. The sample has under 200,000 clones, 50% to 65% seen once. This specimen was CD4+ T cells sorted from blood, taken at week 24, from a patient treated with tofacitinib. These receptors were obtained from a human donor with alopecia areata. The CDR3 runs from the conserved cysteine through the conserved F or W. A D gene is named only where the DNA matches it firmly. The size field is filled for only some rows; it gives once, few, many or a size class.

J gene,clone size,V gene,D gene,CDR3 protein,CDR3 DNA
TRBJ1-5,NA,TRBV7-8,NA,CASSLTGQPQHF,TGTGCCAGCAGCTTGACAGGTCAGCCCCAGCATTTT
TRBJ2-5,NA,TRBV30,NA,CACRGAAAETQYF,TGTGCCTGCCGGGGGGCCGCCGCAGAGACCCAGTACTTC
TRBJ2-7,NA,TRBV5-1,TRBD2,CASSLERLASFVYF,TGCGCCAGCAGCTTGGAAAGACTAGCGTCCTTCGTGTACTTC
TRBJ1-4,NA,TRBV29-1,NA,CSVREDEEKLFF,TGCAGCGTAAGGGAGGATGAAGAAAAACTGTTTTTT
TRBJ2-3,NA,TRBV25-1,NA,CASSVWADTQYF,TGTGCCAGCAGTGTGTGGGCAGATACGCAGTATTTT
TRBJ1-6,NA,TRBV30,NA,CASRGPGSSYNSPLHF,TGTGCCTCGAGGGGACCGGGGAGCTCCTATAATTCACCCCTCCACTTT
TRBJ1-1,NA,TRBV15,NA,CATSVDVTNTEAFF,TGTGCCACCAGCGTCGACGTTACAAACACTGAAGCTTTCTTT
TRBJ1-3,few,TRBV7-9,NA,CASLGTSGNTIYF,TGTGCCAGCTTAGGTACCTCTGGAAACACCATATATTTT
TRBJ2-7,NA,TRBV7-9,TRBD1,CASSPASGQRSSYEQYF,TGTGCCAGCAGCCCGGCATCGGGACAGCGATCCTCCTACGAGCAGTACTTC
TRBJ2-7,few,TRBV29-1,NA,CSVEDLSRPPYEQYF,TGCAGCGTTGAAGATCTAAGCAGGCCCCCCTACGAGCAGTACTTC
TRBJ1-1,NA,TRBV2,NA,CASGGMNTEAFF,TGTGCCAGCGGCGGAATGAACACTGAAGCTTTCTTT
TRBJ2-7,NA,TRBV25-1,NA,CASSEVGGNEQYF,TGTGCCAGCAGTGAAGTTGGAGGGAACGAGCAGTACTTC
TRBJ2-5,NA,TRBV5-6,TRBD1,CASSFEQGSRAETQYF,TGTGCCAGCAGCTTCGAACAGGGGTCCCGGGCAGAGACCCAGTACTTC
TRBJ1-1,NA,TRBV11-2,TRBD1,CASSPLTGSGTEAFF,TGTGCCAGCAGCCCTCTGACAGGGTCGGGCACTGAAGCTTTCTTT
TRBJ2-1,NA,TRBV4-1,TRBD2,CASRRGTSGGPGSYNEQFF,TGCGCCAGCCGGCGGGGGACTAGCGGGGGGCCCGGCTCCTACAATGAGCAGTTCTTC
TRBJ1-5,NA,TRBV2,TRBD1,CASRTGGSQPQHF,TGTGCCAGCAGGACAGGGGGCTCTCAGCCCCAGCATTTT
TRBJ1-5,NA,TRBV7-2,NA,CASSPRGGQPQHF,TGTGCCAGCAGCCCCCGCGGTGGCCAGCCCCAGCATTTT
TRBJ2-5,NA,TRBV7-2,NA,CASSFPPMETQYF,TGTGCCAGCAGCTTTCCTCCGATGGAGACCCAGTACTTC
TRBJ1-2,NA,TRBV6-5,TRBD1,CASTQTPDRGWTF,TGTGCCAGCACCCAAACTCCCGACAGGGGTTGGACCTTC
TRBJ2-3,NA,TRBV23-1,TRBD2,CASSLAGLGTGTDTQYF,TGCGCCAGCAGTCTAGCGGGCCTCGGGACGGGCACAGATACGCAGTATTTT
TRBJ1-2,many,TRBV5-1,TRBD1,CASSGQGNGYTF,TGCGCCAGCAGTGGACAGGGGAATGGCTACACCTTC
TRBJ1-1,NA,TRBV29-1,NA,CSVVQDNMNTEAFF,TGCAGCGTTGTACAAGACAACATGAACACTGAAGCTTTCTTT
TRBJ1-1,NA,TRBV29-1,NA,CSVVGFNTEAFF,TGCAGCGTTGTAGGGTTTAACACTGAAGCTTTCTTT
TRBJ2-3,NA,TRBV6-1,TRBD2,CASSDPGLAAGVDTQYF,TGTGCCAGCAGTGATCCGGGGCTAGCGGCGGGAGTGGATACGCAGTATTTT
TRBJ1-3,NA,TRBV6-5,NA,CASSYSSPWSGNTIYF,TGTGCCAGCAGTTATTCGTCCCCATGGAGTGGAAACACCATATATTTT
TRBJ1-5,NA,TRBV2,NA,CASSRLQGLNQPQHF,TGTGCCAGCAGTAGGCTGCAGGGACTCAATCAGCCCCAGCATTTT
TRBJ1-2,NA,TRBV10-3,NA,CAIGLDVYGYTF,TGTGCCATCGGTTTGGACGTCTATGGCTACACCTTC
TRBJ1-3,few,TRBV30,NA,CAWSDSGNTIYF,TGTGCCTGGAGTGACTCTGGAAACACCATATATTTT
TRBJ2-3,NA,TRBV4-1,NA,CASSQDHQGMTDTQYF,TGCGCCAGCAGCCAAGATCACCAGGGCATGACAGATACGCAGTATTTT
TRBJ1-1,NA,TRBV29-1,NA,CSVERINRAGTEAFF,TGCAGCGTTGAAAGGATCAACCGCGCGGGCACTGAAGCTTTCTTT
TRBJ2-2,few,TRBV2,TRBD1,CASSVATGAGELFF,TGTGCCAGCAGCGTAGCGACAGGGGCCGGGGAGCTGTTTTTT
TRBJ2-7,NA,TRBV7-2,NA,CASSSDGWVYEQYF,TGTGCCAGCAGCTCGGACGGGTGGGTTTACGAGCAGTACTTC